This is a list of T cell receptor beta chains from one sample in a study of blood T cell repertoires in COVID-19. TCRdb's table, derived via immunoSEQ multiplex PCR, lists solely in-frame clones and lacks some. Among over 200,000 clones listed, approximately 90% were seen once. The sequenced sample was peripheral blood. The receptors stem from a young man with COVID-19, enrolled during active disease. The CDR3 runs from the conserved cysteine through the conserved F or W. D genes are given only for firm matches. Not every row has a clone size; where given, it reads once, few, many or a size class.

D gene: TRBD1
J gene: TRBJ1-4
V gene: TRBV3-1/TRBV3-2
clone size: .
CDR3 DNA: TGTGCCAGCAGCCAACCGGGACAGGGCCATGAAAAACTGTTTTTT
CDR3 protein: CASSQPGQGHEKLFF

D gene: .
J gene: TRBJ1-2
V gene: TRBV29-1
clone size: .
CDR3 DNA: TGCAGCGTTGAAGCTGACTTCTATGGCTACACCTTC
CDR3 protein: CSVEADFYGYTF

D gene: .
J gene: TRBJ2-2
V gene: TRBV7-9
clone size: .
CDR3 DNA: TGTGCCAGCAGAAAGACGGGGTCCACCGGGGAGCTGTTTTTT
CDR3 protein: CASRKTGSTGELFF

D gene: TRBD2
J gene: TRBJ2-1
V gene: TRBV27
clone size: .
CDR3 DNA: TGTGCCAGCAGTTTGAGCTTAGGGCTAGCGGGAGGGCCTCGATCCTACAATGAGCAGTTCTTC
CDR3 protein: CASSLSLGLAGGPRSYNEQFF

D gene: TRBD1
J gene: TRBJ1-2
V gene: TRBV7-9
clone size: .
CDR3 DNA: TGTGCCAGCAGCCTTGGGACAGGCTATGGCTACACCTTC
CDR3 protein: CASSLGTGYGYTF

D gene: TRBD1
J gene: TRBJ1-2
V gene: TRBV6-2/TRBV6-3
clone size: few
CDR3 DNA: TGTGCCAGCAGCGAAGCCGGGACAGCTAACTATGGCTACACCTTC
CDR3 protein: CASSEAGTANYGYTF

D gene: TRBD1
J gene: TRBJ2-4
V gene: TRBV18
clone size: .
CDR3 DNA: TGTGCCAGCTCAACGGTACAGGGGGCGGGAGCCAAAAACATTCAGTACTTC
CDR3 protein: CASSTVQGAGAKNIQYF

D gene: .
J gene: TRBJ1-1
V gene: TRBV15
clone size: .
CDR3 DNA: TGTGCCACCAGCGTGGTCGGAGCCGCGAACACTGAAGCTTTCTTT
CDR3 protein: CATSVVGAANTEAFF

D gene: .
J gene: TRBJ1-5
V gene: TRBV18
clone size: .
CDR3 DNA: TGTGCCAGCTCACGATCGGATTTGGGCCATAATCAGCCCCAGCATTTT
CDR3 protein: CASSRSDLGHNQPQHF

D gene: .
J gene: TRBJ1-1
V gene: TRBV7-2
clone size: few
CDR3 DNA: TGTGCCAGCAGCCCGATAAGGGGCCCTGAAGCTTTCTTT
CDR3 protein: CASSPIRGPEAFF

D gene: .
J gene: TRBJ1-5
V gene: TRBV7-2
clone size: once
CDR3 DNA: TGTGCCAGCAGCTTAGTGGGCTTTGTCAATCAGCCCCAGCATTTT
CDR3 protein: CASSLVGFVNQPQHF

D gene: TRBD2
J gene: TRBJ2-1
V gene: TRBV27
clone size: .
CDR3 DNA: TGTGCCAGCAGTTTATTGCCTAGCGGGAATGAGCAGTTCTTC
CDR3 protein: CASSLLPSGNEQFF

D gene: .
J gene: TRBJ1-3
V gene: TRBV7-9
clone size: .
CDR3 DNA: TGTGCCAGCAGCTTAAACCAGGGGAACACCATATATTTT
CDR3 protein: CASSLNQGNTIYF

D gene: .
J gene: TRBJ2-7
V gene: TRBV7-9
clone size: .
CDR3 DNA: TGTGCCAGCATCTCCCCGAGGGATCTTAGCTCGATATTGTACTTC
CDR3 protein: CASISPRDLSSILYF

D gene: TRBD2
J gene: TRBJ2-1
V gene: TRBV9
clone size: .
CDR3 DNA: TGTGCCAGCAGCGCCCCGGGACTAAGCTCCTACAATGAGCAGTTCTTC
CDR3 protein: CASSAPGLSSYNEQFF

D gene: .
J gene: TRBJ2-1
V gene: TRBV20-1
clone size: .
CDR3 DNA: TGCAGTGCTGAGAGCGGGGAGCAGTTCTTC
CDR3 protein: CSAESGEQFF

D gene: .
J gene: TRBJ1-1
V gene: TRBV29-1
clone size: .
CDR3 DNA: TGCAGCGTTGAACTAACAGCAAACACTGAAGCTTTCTTT
CDR3 protein: CSVELTANTEAFF

D gene: TRBD1
J gene: TRBJ2-1
V gene: TRBV24-1
clone size: .
CDR3 DNA: TGTGCCACCAGTCCGATGACGGGACAGGGAGACAATGAGCAGTTCTTC
CDR3 protein: CATSPMTGQGDNEQFF

D gene: TRBD1
J gene: TRBJ1-1
V gene: TRBV18
clone size: .
CDR3 DNA: TGTGCCAGCTCACGATCGGACAGGCGGAACACTGAAGCTTTCTTT
CDR3 protein: CASSRSDRRNTEAFF

D gene: .
J gene: TRBJ1-1
V gene: TRBV10-1
clone size: .
CDR3 DNA: TGCGCCAGCACCACTGGACGAGGACTGGGGGGGAACACTGAAGCTTTCTTT
CDR3 protein: CASTTGRGLGGNTEAFF

D gene: .
J gene: TRBJ1-5
V gene: TRBV6-2/TRBV6-3
clone size: few
CDR3 DNA: TGTGCCAGCAGTTATTATGGAGGCACGGTCAATCAGCCCCAGCATTTT
CDR3 protein: CASSYYGGTVNQPQHF

D gene: TRBD1
J gene: TRBJ2-5
V gene: TRBV5-1
clone size: .
CDR3 DNA: TGCGCCAGCAGCTGGACTGGGACAGAAGAGACCCAGTACTTC
CDR3 protein: CASSWTGTEETQYF

D gene: .
J gene: TRBJ1-1
V gene: TRBV19
clone size: .
CDR3 DNA: TGTGCCAGTAGTATCTCGGTGAACACTGAAGCTTTCTTT
CDR3 protein: CASSISVNTEAFF

D gene: TRBD1
J gene: TRBJ1-1
V gene: TRBV15
clone size: once
CDR3 DNA: TGTGCCACCAGCGGAACAACAGGGGGATTCACTGAAGCTTTCTTT
CDR3 protein: CATSGTTGGFTEAFF

D gene: .
J gene: TRBJ1-1
V gene: TRBV7-9
clone size: .
CDR3 DNA: TGTGCCAGCAGCCCGTTAGGGGGCACTGAAGCTTTCTTT
CDR3 protein: CASSPLGGTEAFF

D gene: .
J gene: TRBJ1-1
V gene: TRBV7-9
clone size: .
CDR3 DNA: TGTGCCAGCAGCTTATATGGGGGCATGAACACTGAAGCTTTCTTT
CDR3 protein: CASSLYGGMNTEAFF

D gene: TRBD1
J gene: TRBJ2-1
V gene: TRBV10-3
clone size: .
CDR3 DNA: TGTGCCATCAGGACAGGGGATGAGCAGTTCTTC
CDR3 protein: CAIRTGDEQFF

D gene: .
J gene: TRBJ1-1
V gene: TRBV7-9
clone size: .
CDR3 DNA: TGTGCCAGCAGCCCGGGGTCCATTAACACTGAAGCTTTCTTT
CDR3 protein: CASSPGSINTEAFF

D gene: .
J gene: TRBJ2-3
V gene: TRBV9
clone size: .
CDR3 DNA: TGTGCCAGCAGCGTAGGACTAAGCACAGATACGCAGTATTTT
CDR3 protein: CASSVGLSTDTQYF

D gene: TRBD2
J gene: TRBJ2-1
V gene: TRBV9
clone size: few
CDR3 DNA: TGTGCCAGCAGCGTGTCCACCAATCTTAGCGGGGGGGCGGCTCATGAGCAGTTCTTC
CDR3 protein: CASSVSTNLSGGAAHEQFF

D gene: .
J gene: TRBJ1-5
V gene: TRBV7-2
clone size: .
CDR3 DNA: TGTGCCAGCAGCCCCGGAGCGGGGGTAAGCAATCAGCCCCAGCATTTT
CDR3 protein: CASSPGAGVSNQPQHF

D gene: TRBD1
J gene: TRBJ2-5
V gene: TRBV29-1
clone size: .
CDR3 DNA: TGCAGCGTCGGACAGGGAATTAGGGAGACCCAGTACTTC
CDR3 protein: CSVGQGIRETQYF

D gene: TRBD2
J gene: TRBJ2-7
V gene: TRBV4-2
clone size: .
CDR3 DNA: TGTGCCAGCTCCCCCTCACTAGCGGGCTCCTACGAGCAGTACTTC
CDR3 protein: CASSPSLAGSYEQYF

D gene: .
J gene: TRBJ2-7
V gene: TRBV4-3
clone size: .
CDR3 DNA: TGCGCCAGCAGCCAACTCCCGGCATCGGAGACCCGCTCCTACGAGCAGTACTTC
CDR3 protein: CASSQLPASETRSYEQYF

D gene: TRBD1
J gene: TRBJ2-6
V gene: TRBV27
clone size: once
CDR3 DNA: TGTGCCAGCAGGGAGACAGGGGCTGGGGCCAACGTCCTGACTTTC
CDR3 protein: CASRETGAGANVLTF

D gene: TRBD1
J gene: TRBJ1-1
V gene: TRBV13
clone size: .
CDR3 DNA: TGTGCCAGCAGCTTCCAGGGGGATAGCACTGAAGCTTTCTTT
CDR3 protein: CASSFQGDSTEAFF

D gene: .
J gene: TRBJ2-5
V gene: TRBV6-2/TRBV6-3
clone size: .
CDR3 DNA: TGTGCCAGCAGTTACGGGGGGATCGGGGAGACCCAGTACTTC
CDR3 protein: CASSYGGIGETQYF

D gene: TRBD1
J gene: TRBJ1-2
V gene: TRBV5-8
clone size: .
CDR3 DNA: TGTGCCAGCAGCTTCCGGGACAGGGACGGCTACACCTTC
CDR3 protein: CASSFRDRDGYTF

D gene: .
J gene: TRBJ2-1
V gene: TRBV11-2
clone size: .
CDR3 DNA: TGTGCCAGCAGCTTAACGGTTGGCGGGGCGACCTCCTACAATGAGCAGTTCTTC
CDR3 protein: CASSLTVGGATSYNEQFF

D gene: .
J gene: TRBJ1-1
V gene: TRBV5-1
clone size: .
CDR3 DNA: TGCGCCAGCAGCCCGGGGGGTAGGGACACTGAAGCTTTCTTT
CDR3 protein: CASSPGGRDTEAFF